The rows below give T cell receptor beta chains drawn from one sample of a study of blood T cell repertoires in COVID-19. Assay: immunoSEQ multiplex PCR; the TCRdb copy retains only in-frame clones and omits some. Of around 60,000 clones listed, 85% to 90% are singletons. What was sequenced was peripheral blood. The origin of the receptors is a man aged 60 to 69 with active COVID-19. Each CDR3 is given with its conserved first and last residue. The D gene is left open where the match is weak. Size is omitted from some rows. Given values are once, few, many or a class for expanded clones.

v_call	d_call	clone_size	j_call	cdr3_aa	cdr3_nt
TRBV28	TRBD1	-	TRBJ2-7	CASIGTGYNLGRQQYF	TGTGCCAGCATCGGGACAGGCTATAATCTTGGGCGACAGCAGTACTTC
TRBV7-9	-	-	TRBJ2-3	CASSPGSSQGTDTQYF	TGTGCCAGCAGCCCAGGGTCTAGTCAGGGCACAGATACGCAGTATTTT
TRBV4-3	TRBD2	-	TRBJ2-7	CASSQVWREDSYEQYF	TGCGCCAGCAGCCAAGTTTGGCGGGAGGACTCCTACGAGCAGTACTTC
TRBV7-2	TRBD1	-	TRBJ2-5	CASSKGQPKEAQYF	TGTGCCAGCAGCAAGGGACAGCCTAAGGAGGCCCAGTACTTC
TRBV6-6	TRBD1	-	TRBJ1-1	CAINPGQGSTEAFF	TGTGCCATCAACCCGGGACAGGGGAGCACTGAAGCTTTCTTT
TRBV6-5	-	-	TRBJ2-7	CASSSTYEQYF	TGTGCCAGCAGCAGTACCTACGAGCAGTACTTC
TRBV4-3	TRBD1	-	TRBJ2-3	CASSQVDRVSTDTQYF	TGCGCCAGCAGCCAAGTCGACAGGGTTTCGACAGATACGCAGTATTTT
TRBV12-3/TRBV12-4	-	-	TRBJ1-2	CASSLRVREGYTF	TGTGCCAGCAGTCTGCGCGTGCGGGAGGGCTACACCTTC
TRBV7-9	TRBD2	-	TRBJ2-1	CASSPPGRETYNEQFF	TGTGCCAGCAGTCCACCGGGGCGGGAGACCTACAATGAGCAGTTCTTC
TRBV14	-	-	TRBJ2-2	CASSLIHTTGELFF	TGTGCCAGCAGCCTTATTCACACCACCGGGGAGCTGTTTTTT
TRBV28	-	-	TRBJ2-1	CASSFSRAGKSNEQFF	TGTGCCAGCAGTTTCTCACGGGCAGGGAAGTCCAATGAGCAGTTCTTC
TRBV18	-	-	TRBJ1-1	CASSPREGWAEAFF	TGTGCCAGCTCACCACGCGAGGGATGGGCTGAAGCTTTCTTT
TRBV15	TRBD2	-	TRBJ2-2	CATSSPAHPSGKNTGELFF	TGTGCCACCAGCAGCCCCGCGCACCCCAGCGGGAAGAACACCGGGGAGCTGTTTTTT
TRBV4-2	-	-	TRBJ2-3	CASSQLRGGDTQYF	TGTGCCAGCAGCCAACTTAGGGGGGGGGATACGCAGTATTTT
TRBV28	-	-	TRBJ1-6	CASSFFRQPNSPLHF	TGTGCCAGCAGTTTTTTTCGACAGCCCAATTCACCCCTCCACTTT
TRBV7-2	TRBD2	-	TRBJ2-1	CASTTGGTRRLAEQFF	TGTGCCAGCACAACCGGGGGGACTAGAAGATTGGCTGAGCAGTTCTTC
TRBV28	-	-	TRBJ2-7	CASSLRSGSYEQYF	TGTGCCAGCAGTTTAAGGTCAGGGTCCTACGAGCAGTACTTC
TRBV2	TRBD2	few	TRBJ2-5	CASRGRTSGGTQYF	TGTGCCAGCAGAGGACGGACTAGCGGGGGGACCCAGTACTTC
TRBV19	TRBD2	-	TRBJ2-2	CASKRPSGSYTGELFF	TGTGCCAGTAAAAGGCCTAGCGGGAGTTACACCGGGGAGCTGTTTTTT
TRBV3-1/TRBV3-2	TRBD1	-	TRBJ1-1	CASSSDRGIYPEAFF	TGTGCCAGCAGCTCGGACAGGGGTATATACCCTGAAGCTTTCTTT
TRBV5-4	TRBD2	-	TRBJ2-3	CASSPAKGLAGTDTQYF	TGTGCCAGCAGCCCGGCCAAGGGACTAGCGGGCACAGATACGCAGTATTTT
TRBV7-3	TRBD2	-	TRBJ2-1	CASSLNSGGFNEQFF	TGTGCCAGCAGCTTAAATAGCGGGGGGTTCAATGAGCAGTTCTTC
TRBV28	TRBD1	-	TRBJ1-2	CASRLLQGAHGYTF	TGTGCCAGCAGACTTCTACAGGGGGCGCATGGCTACACCTTC
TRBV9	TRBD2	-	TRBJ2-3	CASSQAGGYSTDTQYF	TGTGCCAGCAGCCAAGCGGGGGGCTATAGCACAGATACGCAGTATTTT
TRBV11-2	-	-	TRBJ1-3	CASSSYSGNTIYF	TGTGCCAGCAGCTCCTACTCTGGAAACACCATATATTTT
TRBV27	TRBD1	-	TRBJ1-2	CASGYRGGGYTF	TGTGCCAGCGGGTACAGGGGAGGTGGCTACACCTTC
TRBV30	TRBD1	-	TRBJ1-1	CAWDGQGGMNTEAFF	TGTGCCTGGGACGGACAGGGCGGAATGAACACTGAAGCTTTCTTT
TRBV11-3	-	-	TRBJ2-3	CASSLGAVGGNTDTQYF	TGTGCCAGCAGCTTAGGGGCAGTTGGTGGAAACACAGATACGCAGTATTTT
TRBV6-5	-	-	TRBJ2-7	CASSYSVNPGVHEQYF	TGTGCCAGCAGTTACTCGGTCAACCCAGGGGTCCACGAGCAGTACTTC
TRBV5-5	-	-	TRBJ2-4	CASSLYRELPIQYF	TGTGCCAGCAGCTTGTACAGGGAGTTACCCATTCAGTACTTC
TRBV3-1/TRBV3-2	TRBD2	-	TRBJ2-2	CASSGTSGRGELFF	TGTGCCAGCAGCGGGACTAGCGGGAGAGGGGAGCTGTTTTTT
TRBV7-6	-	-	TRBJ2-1	CASSLTRLGEQFF	TGTGCCAGCAGCTTAACGCGGTTGGGTGAGCAGTTCTTC
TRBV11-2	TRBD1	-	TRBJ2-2	CASSQSPGQTNTGELFF	TGTGCCAGCAGCCAGTCACCGGGACAGACGAACACCGGGGAGCTGTTTTTT
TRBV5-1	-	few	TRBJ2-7	CASSLETGAYEQYF	TGCGCCAGCAGCTTGGAAACAGGAGCCTACGAGCAGTACTTC
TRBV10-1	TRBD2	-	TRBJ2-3	CASSESLYRLAGGTDTQYF	TGCGCCAGCAGTGAGTCTCTATACCGACTAGCGGGGGGTACAGATACGCAGTATTTT
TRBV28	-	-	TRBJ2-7	CASSILGSGLREQYF	TGTGCCAGCAGTATCCTAGGTTCCGGACTCCGCGAGCAGTACTTC
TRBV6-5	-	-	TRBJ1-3	CASTKPSGNTIYF	TGTGCCAGCACTAAGCCCTCTGGAAACACCATATATTTT
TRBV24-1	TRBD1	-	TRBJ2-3	CATSETRGHGTDTQYF	TGTGCCACCAGTGAAACGAGGGGGCACGGCACAGATACGCAGTATTTT
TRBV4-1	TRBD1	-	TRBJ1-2	CASSLVLGQGTGYTF	TGCGCCAGCAGCCTAGTACTCGGACAGGGGACCGGCTACACCTTC
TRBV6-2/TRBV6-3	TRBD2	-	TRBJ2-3	CASSSLLAGGPPDTQYF	TGTGCCAGCAGCTCCTTACTAGCGGGAGGCCCCCCAGATACGCAGTATTTT
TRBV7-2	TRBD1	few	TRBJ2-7	CASSSGTGGYGQYF	TGTGCCAGCAGCTCGGGGACAGGTGGCTATGGGCAGTACTTC